These 20 T cell receptor beta chains were all obtained from the same sample, sequenced in a study of blood T cells in healthy people across ages. Next came a second PCR, run for roughly 7 to 12 cycles, which used a sample-barcoded 5' primer along with a J-beta primer mix. TCRdb fed the 5' RACE reads into MiXCR, producing one record per CDR3 protein. The profile shows 1.5 million to 1.9 million distinct CDR3 sequences, under 55% of them singletons. Sequencing was done on a sample of blood. The receptors derive from a woman between 18 and 29 years old in good health.

The rearrangement joins TRBV20-1 to TRBJ1-4, with D possibly TRBD1 on 5 matching bases. V lost 6 bases to trimming and J lost 6 bases, with 11 bases between them. The CDR3 has 12 residues. Germline V CDR1 and CDR2: DFQATT, SNEGSKA (reference sequence). For the CDR3, the DNA is TGCAGTGCCCCGGGAGGGGATGAAAAACTGTTTTTT. This gives the protein CSAPGGDEKLFF.

This clonotype was detected a few times. The CDR3 reads CAWSRWGEQYF. As DNA, the CDR3 is TGTGCCTGGAGTAGATGGGGCGAGCAGTACTTC. This sequence joins TRBV30 and TRBJ2-7, with D uncertain. CDR1 GTSNPN and CDR2 SVGIG come from the germline V gene (reference sequence). The CDR3 extends over 11 amino acids. The V and J ends lost 2 bases and 6 bases respectively, with 8 bases between them.

This clonotype was picked up one time. A much larger clone differs by one base, so this may be a read error. V usage is TRBV9 and J usage is TRBJ2-3; D remains ambiguous. Germline V gives CDR1 SGDLS, CDR2 YYNGEE. Trimming cost V 5 bases and J 4 bases, with 8 bases left between them. This CDR3 contains 12 residues. CDR3 DNA sequence: TGTGCCAGCAGTGTACGGGCAGATACGCAGTATTTT. It specifies CASSVRADTQYF.

The chain combines TRBV6-1 with TRBJ1-1, with 7 bases lining up with TRBD1. Germline V lookup: CDR1 MNHNS, CDR2 SASEGT. J gave up 1 base and V 6 bases, and 5 bases lay outside the gene matches. CDR3 length equals 14 residues. The CDR3: CASSKTGTNTEAFF. CDR3 nucleotides: TGTGCCAGCAGCAAGACAGGGACGAACACTGAAGCTTTCTTT.

The rearrangement uses TRBV4-1 and TRBJ2-4; 8 bases are a match to TRBD1. The end of the DNA aligns better with TRBJ2-5, so the J call may be wrong. CDR1 is MGHRA and CDR2 is YSYEKL in the germline V gene. The CDR3 spans 18 residues. CDR3 coding DNA: TGCGCCAGCAGCCAAGGGTTTGCCGGGACAGGACTTGGAGAGACCCAGTACTTC. Its protein is CASSQGFAGTGLGETQYF.

The rearrangement links TRBV12-3 or TRBV12-4 to TRBJ2-3; the match to TRBD2 covers 7 bases. The CDR3 consists of 15 residues. V shed 3 bases, J shed 3 bases, and the junction held 6 bases outside the gene matches. The CDR3 DNA is TGTGCCAGCAGTTTTGGGGGGGGGGAAACAGATACGCAGTATTTT. Its protein is CASSFGGGETDTQYF.

This rearrangement joins TRBV28 to TRBJ1-1, with TRBD1 as a possible D gene (5 bases). V was clipped by 6 bases and J by 6 bases, with 23 bases between them. There are 16 residues in the CDR3. The germline CDR1 and CDR2 sequences are MDHEN and SYDVKM. CDR3 sequence: CASSSTAGTALPEAFF. For the CDR3, the DNA is TGTGCCAGCAGCTCAACGGCCGGGACGGCTCTGCCTGAAGCTTTCTTT.

Here the CDR3 reads CASSLAAEGWQETQYF. In DNA form, the CDR3 reads TGTGCCAGCAGCTTAGCGGCAGAAGGGTGGCAAGAGACCCAGTACTTC. The V and J genes are TRBV11-2 and TRBJ2-5, with D unclear. V lost 1 base and J 2 bases, leaving 14 bases between the germline ends. This CDR3 is built from 16 residues. In germline, CDR1 is SGHAT, CDR2 FQNNGV.

The CDR3 coding sequence is TGTGCCAGCAGCGGGGGACTAGCGGGGGGCAATTACAATGAGCAGTTCTTC. It codes for CASSGGLAGGNYNEQFF. V gene TRBV12-3 or TRBV12-4 combines with J gene TRBJ2-1; 15 nucleotides match TRBD2. The V segment lost 6 bases and the J segment 4 bases; nucleotides outside the gene matches: 7. The CDR3 runs 17 residues.

The genes are TRBV28 and TRBJ2-4, with TRBD2 matching 7 bases. CDR3 length: 15 amino acids. V trimming: 10 bases; J trimming: 0 bases; junction bases outside the gene matches: 9. From germline, CDR1 is MDHEN and CDR2 SYDVKM. CDR3 region: CANSSSGVAKNIQYF. The CDR3 nucleotides read TGTGCCAACAGCTCCAGCGGGGTAGCCAAAAACATTCAGTACTTC.

This clonotype was seen only once. The chain combines TRBV12-3 or TRBV12-4 with TRBJ1-1, with 8 positions matching TRBD1. Losses at the gene ends were 8 bases for V and 4 bases for J; bases not matched to a gene: 15. The CDR3 is made up of 16 amino acids. The CDR3 DNA follows: TGTGCCAGCGGGTTCGATCGCAGGGGGCTTGTCACTGAAGCTTTCTTT. This gives the protein CASGFDRRGLVTEAFF.

The chain couples TRBV13 to TRBJ2-1, with 9 bases fitting TRBD2. V was pared by 1 base and J by 6 bases, with 4 bases of the junction left unmatched. In germline, CDR1 is PRHDT, CDR2 FYEKMQ (reference sequence). The CDR3 covers 15 residues. DNA for the CDR3: TGTGCCAGCAGCTTAGAAGCGGGGGGAACCAATGAGCAGTTCTTC. The encoded protein is CASSLEAGGTNEQFF.

The gene calls are TRBV20-1 and TRBJ2-5; 10 nucleotides agree with TRBD1. In germline, CDR1 is DFQATT, CDR2 SNEGSKA (reference sequence). V lost 6 bases, J lost 5 bases, and 6 bases stayed unmatched. The CDR3 is 13 amino acids. The DNA for the CDR3 is TGCAGTGCCATCGGGACAGGGGTGGAGACCCAGTACTTC. Translation: CSAIGTGVETQYF.

This chain joins TRBV7-8 and TRBJ2-5; D is possibly TRBD1 (5 bases). The CDR3 contains 18 residues. Germline loops: CDR1 SGHVS, CDR2 FQNEAQ. Trimming removed 2 bases from V and 0 bases from J, with 19 bases in between. In nucleotides, the CDR3 is TGTGCCAGCAGCTTAAGGGCTACCCTTAGGGGATACCAAGAGACCCAGTACTTC. Translation gives CASSLRATLRGYQETQYF.

This clonotype appeared a single time. This sequence joins TRBV27 and TRBJ2-5, with D possibly TRBD1 on 6 matching bases. The J call may be in error: the DNA end matches TRBJ2-1 better. Germline V lookup: CDR1 MNHEY, CDR2 SMNVEV (reference sequence). The CDR3 has 14 amino acids. Here the CDR3 DNA reads TGTGCCAGCAGTCTGGACAGAATCCAAGAGACCCAGTTCTTC. It specifies CASSLDRIQETQFF.

This clonotype has just a few counts. The chain joins TRBV20-1 to TRBJ1-2; no definite D call. This CDR3 contains 13 residues. V dropped 0 bases and J dropped 3 bases, with 8 bases sitting between them. Germline assignment: CDR1 DFQATT and CDR2 SNEGSKA (reference sequence). Here the CDR3 DNA reads TGCAGTGCTAGAGATAAGCGAGACTATGGCTACACCTTC. Amino acid sequence: CSARDKRDYGYTF.

DNA for the CDR3: TGTGCCAGCAGCACCTTTTCAGGGGAGCAGTTCTTC. Translation gives CASSTFSGEQFF. The V gene is TRBV7-2, the J gene TRBJ2-1; maybe TRBD1 (5 bases). CDR3 length: 12 residues. V was clipped by 5 bases and J by 10 bases, with 12 bases between them. Germline CDR1 SGHTA, CDR2 FQGNSA.

This clonotype was seen a few times. The V call is TRBV7-9, the J call TRBJ1-4; the D is unclear. CDR1 is SEHNR and CDR2 is FQNEAQ in the germline V gene (reference sequence). This CDR3 spans 15 amino acids. Deletions cut 4 bases from V and 7 bases from J, with 16 bases between. The CDR3 nucleotides are TGTGCCAGCAGCTCCCGGCTCATAGGAGGTGAAAAACTGTTTTTT. This sequence encodes CASSSRLIGGEKLFF.

This clonotype was found a few times. The chain carries TRBV12-3 or TRBV12-4 and TRBJ2-1; 13 positions match TRBD2. This CDR3 has 17 amino acids. Losses at the gene ends were 5 bases for V and 0 bases for J; bases not matched to a gene: 4. This CDR3 is CASSQGLAGASYNEQFF. Written as DNA, the CDR3 is TGTGCCAGCAGTCAAGGACTAGCGGGAGCCTCCTACAATGAGCAGTTCTTC.

V usage is TRBV20-1 and J usage is TRBJ2-5; TRBD2 matches 7 bases. Germline V gene lookup returns CDR1 DFQATT and CDR2 SNEGSKA (reference sequence). J gave up 7 bases and V 1 base, and 3 bases lay outside the gene matches. This CDR3 comprises 12 residues. The CDR3 sequence: CSARAGGGTQYF. The CDR3 nucleotides are TGCAGTGCTAGAGCGGGGGGAGGGACCCAGTACTTC.